These T cell receptor beta chains were read from a single sample in a study of a mutant IDH1 vaccine in newly diagnosed glioma. Clones were sequenced by immunoSEQ multiplex PCR, and TCRdb holds only the in-frame ones, with some missing. The repertoire holds roughly 38,000 clones, with roughly 92% as singletons. The sample consisted of PBMCs, taken from a glioma patient treated with radiotherapy, temozolomide or both. The receptors come from a man aged 18 to 29 with glioma. The conserved cysteine and the conserved F or W are not part of the CDR3 here.

TRBV15	TRBJ1-4	ATSRGQGVSEKLF
TRBV23-1	TRBJ1-1	ASSHAATGKDMNTEAF
TRBV6-1	TRBJ1-1	ASKTGANTEAF
TRBV14	TRBJ2-2	ASSKGDRRTGELF
TRBV25-1	TRBJ1-2	ASSDWNRNYGYT
TRBV29-1	TRBJ2-5	SVEVVGETQY
TRBV7-2	TRBJ2-1	ASSPGTTHNEQF
TRBV30	TRBJ1-6	AWRYSGTANSPLH
TRBV5-6	TRBJ2-3	ASSSWTSPDTQY
TRBV6-5	TRBJ2-1	ASSLLAGTNNEQF
TRBV7-9	TRBJ2-7	ASSLAPRGEQY
TRBV10-3	TRBJ2-1	AISESGLADPLQF
TRBV7-2	TRBJ2-7	ASSLGGSGHGEQY
TRBV28	TRBJ1-2	ASSPPGGHYGYT
TRBV5-8	TRBJ2-5	ASSAGTGYNVETQY
TRBV7-9	TRBJ2-1	ASSRTSGPYNEQF
TRBV28	TRBJ1-1	ASTPVGVNEAF
TRBV5-1	TRBJ2-7	ASSPGTPSSYEQY
TRBV9	TRBJ1-5	ASSVEGRFGQPQH
TRBV29-1	TRBJ1-1	SARPGEHAEAF
TRBV25-1	TRBJ2-7	ASLRRGIPDYEQY
TRBV5-6	TRBJ1-4	ASSLSVRQGPNEKLF
TRBV7-2	TRBJ1-2	ASSPGKGGGYT
TRBV30	TRBJ2-3	AWSSSTDTQY
TRBV6-6	TRBJ2-7	ASNLGGVRGSEQY
TRBV2	TRBJ2-1	ASSEGGGAYNEQF
TRBV9	TRBJ2-7	ASSVWEGGEEQY
TRBV4-1	TRBJ2-3	ASSQDLWLAGTTVTDTQY
TRBV7-2	TRBJ1-2	ASSLAFLNYGYT
TRBV5-6	TRBJ2-3	ASSLVSDRTDTQY
TRBV5-4	TRBJ2-6	ASRTEAWGANVLT
TRBV25-1	TRBJ1-5	ASSESVGNQPQH
TRBV5-1	TRBJ1-2	ASTPGGYDGYT
TRBV25-1	TRBJ1-1	ASSGAIEAF
TRBV5-1	TRBJ1-1	ASSLAGSTEAPSWGGAF
TRBV30	TRBJ1-1	AWSARGTLNTEAF
TRBV15	TRBJ2-7	ATSRDRGEEN
TRBV5-6	TRBJ1-2	ASSLTSKAYGYT
TRBV30	TRBJ2-7	ALTTRGEQY
TRBV30	TRBJ2-2	AWKPGPTGELF
TRBV6-5	TRBJ1-2	ASSYTANYGYT
TRBV28	TRBJ1-4	ASSPLSSANEKLF
TRBV28	TRBJ1-4	ASSFVTNEKLF
TRBV5-4	TRBJ1-1	ASSLGQPWANTEAF
TRBV2	TRBJ2-3	ASSEGTNLSTDTQY
TRBV5-1	TRBJ1-1	ASSDGTGANTEAF
TRBV5-1	TRBJ2-7	ASSLALAGASFTYEQY
TRBV5-5	TRBJ1-2	ASTQHADSNYGYT
TRBV11-2	TRBJ2-1	ASSSAGTSGRSPF